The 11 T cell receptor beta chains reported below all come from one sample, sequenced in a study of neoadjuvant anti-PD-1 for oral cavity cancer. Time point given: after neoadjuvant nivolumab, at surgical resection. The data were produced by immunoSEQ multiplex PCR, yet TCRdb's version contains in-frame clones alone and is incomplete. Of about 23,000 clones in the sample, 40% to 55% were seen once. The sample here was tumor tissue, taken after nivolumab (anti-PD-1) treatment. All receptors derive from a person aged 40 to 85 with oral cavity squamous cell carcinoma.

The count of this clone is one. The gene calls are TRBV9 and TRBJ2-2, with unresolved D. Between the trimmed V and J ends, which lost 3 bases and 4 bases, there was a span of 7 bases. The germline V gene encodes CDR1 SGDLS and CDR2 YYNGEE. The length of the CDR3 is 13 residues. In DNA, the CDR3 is TGTGCCAGCAGCGGTACAGTCACCGGGGAGCTGTTTTTT. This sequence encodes CASSGTVTGELFF. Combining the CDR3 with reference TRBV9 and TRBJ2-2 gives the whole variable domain DSGVTQTPKHLITATGQRVTLRCSPRSGDLSVYWYQQSLDQGLQFLIQYYNGEERAKGNILERFSAQQFPDLHSELNLSSLELGDSALYFCASSGTVTGELFFGEGSRLTVL.

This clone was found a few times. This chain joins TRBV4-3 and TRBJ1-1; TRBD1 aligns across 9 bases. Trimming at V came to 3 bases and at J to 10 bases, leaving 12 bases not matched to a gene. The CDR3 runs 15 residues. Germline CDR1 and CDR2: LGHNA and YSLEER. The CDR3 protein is CASSHTKTGGSAAFF. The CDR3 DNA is TGCGCCAGCAGCCACACTAAGACAGGGGGGAGTGCAGCTTTCTTT.

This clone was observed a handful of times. CDR3 sequence reads: CASSLGQTSGGRETQYF. CDR3 in DNA: TGTGCCAGCAGTTTAGGGCAGACTAGCGGGGGTAGGGAGACCCAGTACTTC. The V and J genes are TRBV28 and TRBJ2-5, with TRBD2 matching over 12 bases. Germline lookup yields CDR1 MDHEN and CDR2 SYDVKM. The junction had 9 bases not matched to a gene; V was cut back by 2 bases and J by 5 bases. CDR3 size: 17 residues.

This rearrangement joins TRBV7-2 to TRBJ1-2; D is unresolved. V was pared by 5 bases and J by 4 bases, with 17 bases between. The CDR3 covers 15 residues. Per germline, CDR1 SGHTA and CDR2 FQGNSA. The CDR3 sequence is CASSPTPQKTYGYTF. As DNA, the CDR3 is TGTGCCAGCAGCCCGACCCCCCAAAAAACCTATGGCTACACCTTC.

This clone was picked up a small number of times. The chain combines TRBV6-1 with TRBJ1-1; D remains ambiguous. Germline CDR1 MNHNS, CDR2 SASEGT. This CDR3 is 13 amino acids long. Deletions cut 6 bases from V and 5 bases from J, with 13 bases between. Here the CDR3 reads CASRNGRRTEAFF. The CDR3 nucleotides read TGTGCCAGCAGAAACGGGAGGCGGACTGAAGCTTTCTTT.

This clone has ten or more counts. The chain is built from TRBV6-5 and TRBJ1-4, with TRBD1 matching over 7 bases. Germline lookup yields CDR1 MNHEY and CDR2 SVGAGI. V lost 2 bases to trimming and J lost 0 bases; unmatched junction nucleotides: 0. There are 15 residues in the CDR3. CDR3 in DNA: TGTGCCAGCAGTTACGGACAGGCAACTAATGAAAAACTGTTTTTT. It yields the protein CASSYGQATNEKLFF.

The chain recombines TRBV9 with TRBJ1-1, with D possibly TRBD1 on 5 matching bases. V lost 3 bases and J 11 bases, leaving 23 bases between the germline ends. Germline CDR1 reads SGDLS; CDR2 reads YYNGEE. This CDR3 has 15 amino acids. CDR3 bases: TGTGCCAGCAGCGGTCGGGGCGGGACGGCGCCATGGGCTTTCTTT. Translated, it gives CASSGRGGTAPWAFF.

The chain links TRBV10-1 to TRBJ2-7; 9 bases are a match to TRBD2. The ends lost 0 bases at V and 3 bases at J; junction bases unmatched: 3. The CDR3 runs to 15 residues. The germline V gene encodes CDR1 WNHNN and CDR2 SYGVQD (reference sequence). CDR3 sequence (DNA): TGCGCCAGCAGTGAGTCTGCGGGAGGGTTCTACGAGCAGTACTTC. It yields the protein CASSESAGGFYEQYF.

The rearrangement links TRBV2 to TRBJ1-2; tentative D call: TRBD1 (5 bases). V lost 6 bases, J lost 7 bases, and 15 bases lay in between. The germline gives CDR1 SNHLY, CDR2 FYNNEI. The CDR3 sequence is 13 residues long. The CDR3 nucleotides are TGTGCCAGCAGCCTGGACACATTGGGTGGCTACACCTTC. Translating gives CASSLDTLGGYTF.

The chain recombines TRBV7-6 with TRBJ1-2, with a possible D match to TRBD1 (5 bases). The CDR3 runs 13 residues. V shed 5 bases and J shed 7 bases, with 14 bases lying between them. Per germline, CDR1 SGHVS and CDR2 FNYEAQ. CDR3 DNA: TGTGCCAGCAGCGAGGGACTCCTTAGTGGCTACACCTTC. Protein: CASSEGLLSGYTF.

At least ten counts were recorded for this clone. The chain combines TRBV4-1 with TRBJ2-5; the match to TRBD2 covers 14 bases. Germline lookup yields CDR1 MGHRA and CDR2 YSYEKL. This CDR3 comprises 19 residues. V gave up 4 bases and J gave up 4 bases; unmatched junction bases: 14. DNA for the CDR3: TGCGCCAGCAGCCCCGCTGGAGGGACTAGCGGGGGAAGTCCAGAGACCCAGTACTTC. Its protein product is CASSPAGGTSGGSPETQYF.